This T cell receptor beta chain is drawn from a study of T cell changes during pregnancy in multiple sclerosis. CDR3 length: 11 amino acids. Per the germline V gene, CDR1 is SNHLY and CDR2 is FYNNEI. The trim removed 6 bases at V and 4 bases at J, leaving 0 bases unmatched. Libraries were prepared by immunoSEQ multiplex PCR; TCRdb keeps only in-frame clonotypes and omits some of them. The sample has approximately 110,000 clones; just over 90% are singletons. The source is a female donor with multiple sclerosis, enrolled in a pregnancy study. V usage is TRBV2 and J usage is TRBJ2-7; 7 nucleotides line up with TRBD1. The specimen was peripheral blood, collected after pregnancy. The CDR3 spells CASRQGYEQYF. The CDR3 DNA reads TGTGCCAGCAGACAGGGGTACGAGCAGTACTTC.